This T cell receptor beta chain was identified during a study of spatial heterogeneity in lung cancer. Study observations and caveats: Ubiquitous expanded tumor TCRs were seen in blood more at resection than at follow-up.

Time point reported: sample taken at primary tumor resection. Samples were donated by 72 untreated early-stage non-small cell lung cancer patients. Material for sequencing was whole RNA from tumor, nontumor lung or frozen PBMC, left unsorted. As for this clonotype: The antigen is undetermined.

Per the germline V gene, CDR1 is SGHTA and CDR2 is FQGNSA. V lost 5 bases to trimming and J lost 2 bases, with 10 bases between them. The CDR3 spans 14 residues. The study tagged each TCR cDNA molecule with a unique molecular identifier. MiXCR, run by TCRdb on the 5' RACE reads, gives a single entry per CDR3 protein. The sample has some 78,000 distinct CDR3 sequences, 8% seen once. V is TRBV7-2 and J is TRBJ2-1; the D is unclear. This material consisted of PBMCs, taken at surgery. The clonotype comes from a male donor with early-stage non-small cell lung cancer. Written as DNA, the CDR3 is TGTGCCAGCAGCCTCCAATCAGCCTACAATGAGCAGTTCTTC. Protein product: CASSLQSAYNEQFF.